The 6 T cell receptor beta chains reported below all come from one sample, sequenced in a study of cytomegalovirus exposure and HLA in healthy donors. It was with 60 Vbeta and 13 Jbeta primers that the PCR ran. Using immunoSEQ multiplex PCR, the repertoire was profiled, and TCRdb retains in-frame clones only, with some absent. Of tens of thousands of clones listed, around 70% are singletons. The source material was PBMCs. These receptors were obtained from a man aged 40-50 years in good health and CMV-seropositive.

The rearrangement joins TRBV5-1 to TRBJ2-1; TRBD2 agrees at 9 bases. CDR3 length: 15 amino acids. J gave up 3 bases and V 4 bases, and 5 bases lay outside the gene matches. In germline, CDR1 is SGHRS, CDR2 YFSETQ. CDR3 amino acids: CASSLERGDYNEQFF. In nucleotides, the CDR3 is TGCGCCAGCAGCCTTGAGCGGGGGGACTACAATGAGCAGTTCTTC. Filled out from reference TRBV5-1 and TRBJ2-1, the complete variable domain reads KAGVTQTPRYLIKTRGQQVTLSCSPISGHRSVSWYQQTPGQGLQFLFEYFSETQRNKGNFPGRFSGRQFSNSRSEMNVSTLELGDSALYLCASSLERGDYNEQFFGPGTRLTVL.

The rearrangement uses TRBV5-1 and TRBJ1-1; D perhaps matches TRBD1 (6 bases). The CDR3 contains 15 residues. Germline V CDR1 and CDR2: SGHRS, YFSETQ. Trimming left V 0 bases short and J 2 bases short, with 11 bases between. The CDR3 nucleotides read TGCGCCAGCAGCTTGGAAGGGGGGGCTAACACTGAAGCTTTCTTT. This translates into CASSLEGGANTEAFF.

This clone is large within its sample. The same CDR3 arises from other DNA sequences in this sample as well. The J gene is TRBJ1-1, the V gene TRBV30, with D unresolved. The V end was cut by 2 bases, the J end by 8 bases, with 15 bases between. The CDR3 consists of 13 residues. Germline V gene sequence: CDR1 GTSNPN, CDR2 SVGIG (reference sequence). The CDR3 nucleotides read TGTGCCTGGAGTCGGCCACCTCTCAGGGAAGCTTTCTTT. It encodes CAWSRPPLREAFF.

V is TRBV6-5 and J is TRBJ1-4; 7 bases line up with TRBD1. The CDR3 totals 14 residues. V lost 5 bases to trimming and J lost 12 bases; unmatched junction nucleotides: 12. The V gene's germline CDR1 is MNHEY and CDR2 SVGAGI. The chain's CDR3 is CASSPTGTLLELFF. The CDR3 DNA reads as TGTGCCAGCAGTCCGACAGGGACCCTACTGGAACTGTTTTTT.

The V call is TRBV6-1, the J call TRBJ1-2; 10 bases line up with TRBD1. The CDR3 loop spans 15 amino acids. Germline CDR1 MNHNS, CDR2 SASEGT. Germline trimming cut 6 bases from V and 2 bases from J; bases unmatched to any gene: 6. The DNA of the CDR3 is TGTGCCAGCAGCCAGACAGGGGGCTTAAACTATGGCTACACCTTC. It encodes CASSQTGGLNYGYTF.

The chain has TRBV7-2 and TRBJ2-1, with TRBD1 matching over 8 bases. The CDR3 runs 14 residues. CDR1 SGHTA and CDR2 FQGNSA come from the germline V gene. V lost 2 bases to trimming and J lost 7 bases; unmatched junction nucleotides: 4. This chain's CDR3 is CASSLQTGDNEQFF. Written as DNA, the CDR3 is TGTGCCAGCAGCTTACAGACAGGGGATAATGAGCAGTTCTTC.